This TCR beta chain was profiled in a study of Ad26.COV2.S vaccination and SARS-CoV-2 variants. The treatment: about 20 received Ad26.COV2.S at low or high dose, single or two shots; roughly five received placebo; per-sample allocation not given. Sampling occurred on day 63 after the first vaccine or placebo injection. Here immunoSEQ multiplex PCR was the method, and the copy in TCRdb shows in-frame clones only, minus some. The repertoire holds a few hundred thousand clones, with under 90% as singletons. On this clone: Its antigen is as yet unknown.

The J segment lost 8 bases and the V segment lost 3 bases, leaving 2 bases of the junction unmatched. CDR3 length: 14 amino acids. From germline, CDR1 is LGHNA and CDR2 YSLEER. Study findings and constraints: People who got the vaccine had more spike-specific TCR breadth than people who got placebo.

Sample: peripheral blood, taken in a trial of Ad26.COV2.S vaccine versus placebo. J is TRBJ2-1 and V is TRBV4-3, with 12 bases aligning to TRBD1. The sequence came from a person between 18 and 59 years old who received the Ad26.COV2.S COVID-19 vaccine or a placebo. CDR3 residues: CASSQGTGGHEQFF. CDR3 bases: TGCGCCAGCAGCCAGGGGACAGGGGGCCATGAGCAGTTCTTC.